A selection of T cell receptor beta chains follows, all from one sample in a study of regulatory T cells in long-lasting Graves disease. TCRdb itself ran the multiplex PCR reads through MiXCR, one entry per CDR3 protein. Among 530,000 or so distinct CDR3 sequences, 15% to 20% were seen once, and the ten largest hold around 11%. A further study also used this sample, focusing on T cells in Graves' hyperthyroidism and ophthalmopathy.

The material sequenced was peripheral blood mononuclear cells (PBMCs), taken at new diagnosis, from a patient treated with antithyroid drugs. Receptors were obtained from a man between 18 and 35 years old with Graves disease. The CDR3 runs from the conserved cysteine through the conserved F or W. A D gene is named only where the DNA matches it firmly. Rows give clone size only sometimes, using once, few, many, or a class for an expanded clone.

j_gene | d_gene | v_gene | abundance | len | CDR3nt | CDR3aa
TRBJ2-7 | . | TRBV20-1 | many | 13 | TGCAGTGCTAGAGTTGACGTATCCTACGAGCAGTACTTC | CSARVDVSYEQYF
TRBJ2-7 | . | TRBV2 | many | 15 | TGTGCCAGCAGTGACAAGACAGTTTACTCCTACGAGCAGTACTTC | CASSDKTVYSYEQYF
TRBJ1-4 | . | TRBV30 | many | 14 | TGTGCCTGGAGTGTACGGGGGTTGGATGAAAAACTGTTTTTT | CAWSVRGLDEKLFF
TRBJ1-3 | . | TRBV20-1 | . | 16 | TGCAGTGCTAGGGACCAGTTAGGGGCCTCTGGAAACACCATATATTTT | CSARDQLGASGNTIYF
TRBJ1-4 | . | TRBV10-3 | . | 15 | TGTGCCATCAGTGAGTCGAAGGGGTTGGGTGAAAAACTGTTTTTT | CAISESKGLGEKLFF
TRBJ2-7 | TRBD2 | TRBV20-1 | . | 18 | TGCAGTGCTAGAGATGGGGTCTCTGGTAGCGGGGACTCCTACGAGCAGTACTTC | CSARDGVSGSGDSYEQYF
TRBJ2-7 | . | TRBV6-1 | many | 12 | TGTGCCAGCACTGCGGACAAATACGAGCAGTACTTC | CASTADKYEQYF
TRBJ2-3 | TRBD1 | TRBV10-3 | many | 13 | TGTGCCAGCCGGGACAGAAGCACAGATACGCAGTATTTT | CASRDRSTDTQYF
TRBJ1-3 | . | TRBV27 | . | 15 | TGTGCCAGCAGTGTCGGCAAATACTCTGGAAACACCATATATTTT | CASSVGKYSGNTIYF
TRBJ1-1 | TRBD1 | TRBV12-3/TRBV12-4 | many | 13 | TGTGCCAGCAGGGAGGGGGCGCACACTGAAGCTTTCTTT | CASREGAHTEAFF
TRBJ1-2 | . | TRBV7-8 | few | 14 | TGTGCCAGCAGCTTGGCCACCGCAGGAATGGGCTACACCTTC | CASSLATAGMGYTF
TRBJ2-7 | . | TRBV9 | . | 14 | TGTGCCAGCAGCCTCCATGGGAGCGGCTACAAGCAGTACTTC | CASSLHGSGYKQYF
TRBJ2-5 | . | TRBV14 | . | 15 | TGTGCCAGCAGCCATGGTCGCGGTTGGGAAGAGACCCAGTACTTC | CASSHGRGWEETQYF
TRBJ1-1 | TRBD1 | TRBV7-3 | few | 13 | TGTGCCAGCAGCTTACGAGGACAGGGTAGAGCTTTCTTT | CASSLRGQGRAFF
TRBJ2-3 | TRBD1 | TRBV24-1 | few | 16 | TGTGCCACCAGTGATTATAACAGGGGAATTACAGATACGCAGTATTTT | CATSDYNRGITDTQYF
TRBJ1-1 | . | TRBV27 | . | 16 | TGTGCCAGCACCCCCTGGTGGGGTGAAATGAACACTGAAGCTTTCTTT | CASTPWWGEMNTEAFF
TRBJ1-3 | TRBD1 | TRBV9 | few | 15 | TGTGCCAGCAGCGAGGGACAGAACTCTGGAAACACCATATATTTT | CASSEGQNSGNTIYF
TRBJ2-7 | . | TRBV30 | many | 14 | TGTGCCTGGATTCCGAAGCTCTCCGACTACGAGCAGTACTTC | CAWIPKLSDYEQYF
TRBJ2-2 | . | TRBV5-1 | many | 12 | TGCGCCAGCAGCTTGGCCCCTGAGGAGCTGTTTTTT | CASSLAPEELFF
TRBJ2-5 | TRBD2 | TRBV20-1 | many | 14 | TGCAGTGCTATCACTAGCGGGAGTAGGGAGACCCAGTACTTC | CSAITSGSRETQYF
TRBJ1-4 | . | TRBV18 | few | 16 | TGTGCCAGCTCACCAGAGTTGGGCATGGGTAATGAAAAACTGTTTTTT | CASSPELGMGNEKLFF
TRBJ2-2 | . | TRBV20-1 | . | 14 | TGCAGTGCTAGTATCAGTGGGAACACCGGGGAGCTGTTTTTT | CSASISGNTGELFF
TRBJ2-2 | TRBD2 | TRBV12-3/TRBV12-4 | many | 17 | TGTGCCAGCAGTTTGGGGACTAGCGGGAGTCCCGCCGGGGAGCTGTTTTTT | CASSLGTSGSPAGELFF
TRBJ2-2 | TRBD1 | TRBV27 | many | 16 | TGTGCCAGCAGTTGGCGGGACAGGGGGAACACCGGGGAGCTGTTTTTT | CASSWRDRGNTGELFF
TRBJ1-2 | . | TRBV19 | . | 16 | TGTGCCAGTAATCGAAATACGGGCCTCGCTGGCTATGGCTACACCTTC | CASNRNTGLAGYGYTF
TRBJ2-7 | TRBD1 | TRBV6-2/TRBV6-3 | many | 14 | TGTGCCAGCAGAACCGGGACAGGGTTTTACGAGCAGTACTTC | CASRTGTGFYEQYF
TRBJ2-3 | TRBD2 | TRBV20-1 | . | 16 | TGCAGTGCTAGAGACGGCGGGAGCCCAAGCACAGATACGCAGTATTTT | CSARDGGSPSTDTQYF
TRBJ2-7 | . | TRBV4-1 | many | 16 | TGCGCCAGCAGCCGGCTAGGGGGGCGGGAGTACTACGAGCAGTACTTC | CASSRLGGREYYEQYF
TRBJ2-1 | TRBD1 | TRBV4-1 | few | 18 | TGCGCCAGCAGCCAAGCGCCCGACAGGGGGCTGACCTACAATGAGCAGTTCTTC | CASSQAPDRGLTYNEQFF
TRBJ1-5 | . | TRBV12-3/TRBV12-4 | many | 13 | TGTGCCAGCAGTTCCCAGGCTGGTCAGCCCCAGCATTTT | CASSSQAGQPQHF
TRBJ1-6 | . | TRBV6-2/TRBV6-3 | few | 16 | TGTGCCAGCCAGGCAGGGATAAGCTCCTATAATTCACCCCTCCACTTT | CASQAGISSYNSPLHF
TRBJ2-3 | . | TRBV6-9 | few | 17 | TGTGCCAGCAGTTATTTCCTAGCATCGAAGTTTACAGATACGCAGTATTTT | CASSYFLASKFTDTQYF
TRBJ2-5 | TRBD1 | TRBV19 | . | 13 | TGTGCCAGTAGTATTGGACAGGGGGAGACCCAGTACTTC | CASSIGQGETQYF
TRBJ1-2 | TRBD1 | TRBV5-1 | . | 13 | TGCGCCAGCAGCTTAACAGGGGACTTGGGCTACACCTTC | CASSLTGDLGYTF
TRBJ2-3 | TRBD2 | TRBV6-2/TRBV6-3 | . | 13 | TGTGCCAGCAGTTATGTGGCTAGCGGGGGGCAGTATTTT | CASSYVASGGQYF
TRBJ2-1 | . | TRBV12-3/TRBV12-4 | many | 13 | TGTGCCAGCAGTTTCGCTAGCAGTAATGAGCAGTTCTTC | CASSFASSNEQFF